This T cell receptor (beta chain) is from a study of radiotherapy plus CTLA-4 blockade in lung cancer. Study findings and constraints: Early blood T cell clone dynamics reportedly forecast response best, with interferon-beta. Clones derived from tumor TCRs expanded in blood after radiotherapy plus ipilimumab.

A remark on this clone: Its antigen is currently unknown.

The repertoire was sequenced with immunoSEQ multiplex PCR; TCRdb's copy has only in-frame clones and lacks some. The data show about 88,000 clones, 72% seen once. Treatment of patients with chemo-refractory metastatic non-small-cell lung cancer consisted of focal radiation plus CTLA-4 blockade with ipilimumab. This sample comprised peripheral blood, obtained from a patient treated with radiotherapy plus ipilimumab. This clonotype originated in a human donor with non-small cell lung cancer that progressed on radiotherapy plus ipilimumab.

The CDR3 region is CASSLPGAGYETQYF. The CDR3 nucleotides are TGTGCCAGCAGCTTACCTGGGGCAGGGTATGAGACCCAGTACTTC. J is TRBJ2-5 and V is TRBV7-2; a weak D match, TRBD1 (5 bases). This CDR3 spans 15 amino acids. Deletions cut 2 bases from V and 5 bases from J, with 15 bases between. Germline V CDR1 and CDR2: SGHTA, FQGNSA.